This T cell receptor beta chain was found in a study of OX40 agonist ivuxolimab in advanced cancers. Germline lookup yields CDR1 SQVTM and CDR2 ANQGSEA. Trimming took off 7 bases at V and 4 bases at J, with 16 bases between the two ends. The CDR3 has 14 residues. The assay was immunoSEQ multiplex PCR, and TCRdb's table has in-frame clones only and misses some. The sample records around 30,000 clones, around nine tenths being singletons. The sequencing here drew on CD4+ or CD8+ T cells sorted from blood, taken in a trial of the OX40 agonist ivuxolimab. The origin of this receptor is an adult with an advanced solid tumor such as melanoma, head and neck, liver or kidney cancer. V is TRBV29-1 and J is TRBJ2-2; tentative D call: TRBD1 (7 bases). In DNA, the CDR3 is TGCAGCGCTCTACAGGGGAGGTTCACCGGGGAGCTGTTTTTT. Translated: CSALQGRFTGELFF.